Each of the 27 T cell receptor beta chains below was sequenced from the same sample in a study of cytomegalovirus exposure and HLA in healthy donors (dated by TCRdb to 2015 to 2018). Libraries were made using the immunoSEQ multiplex PCR assay. TCRdb obtained this table from immuneACCESS and retained in-frame rearrangements with V and J assigned. These tables miss some clones; where compared with another copy, unresolved V genes account for less than half of the shortfall, and the remainder is unexplained. In all, the sample holds 220,000 or so clones, and around four fifths of those were seen once. The ten largest account for roughly 5.4% of the sample. Sequenced sample: PBMCs. These TCRs come from a woman between 18 and 29 years old in good health and CMV-seronegative.

The V call is TRBV28, the J call TRBJ1-2; TRBD1 matches 9 bases. V shed 8 bases, J shed 5 bases, and the junction held 9 bases outside the gene matches. The CDR3 runs to 14 residues. CDR1 MDHEN and CDR2 SYDVKM come from the germline V gene. CDR3 loop: CASQNTGGQYGYTF. The DNA of the CDR3 is TGTGCCAGCCAAAACACAGGGGGCCAGTATGGCTACACCTTC.

The rearrangement joins TRBV18 to TRBJ2-2, with 12 bases identical to TRBD2. Per the germline V gene, CDR1 is KGHSH and CDR2 is LQKENI. V lost 3 bases, J lost 3 bases, and 8 bases stayed unmatched. The CDR3 runs 18 residues. The CDR3 nucleotides are TGTGCCAGCTCACCGCGCATGACTAGCGGGGGAGACACCGGGGAGCTGTTTTTT. Translation: CASSPRMTSGGDTGELFF.

This CDR3 reads CASSPVGVDTEAFF. The CDR3 DNA reads as TGTGCCAGCTCACCCGTGGGCGTTGACACTGAAGCTTTCTTT. The rearrangement joins TRBV18 to TRBJ1-1; D gene ambiguous. V was clipped by 3 bases and J by 3 bases, with 11 bases between them. CDR1 and CDR2 (germline): KGHSH, LQKENI. The length of the CDR3 is 14 residues.

This sequence joins TRBV9 and TRBJ2-2; D is ambiguous. V was cut by 0 bases and J by 3 bases, with 9 bases left in between. Germline V lookup: CDR1 SGDLS, CDR2 YYNGEE. The length of the CDR3 is 15 residues. The CDR3 DNA reads TGTGCCAGCAGCGTAGGTCTCCGTGACACCGGGGAGCTGTTTTTT. Protein product: CASSVGLRDTGELFF.

This rearrangement joins TRBV4-1 to TRBJ1-1; a possible D gene is TRBD1 (5 bases). This CDR3 has 16 amino acids. Trimming cost V 3 bases and J 1 base, with 15 bases left between them. The germline gives CDR1 MGHRA, CDR2 YSYEKL. CDR3 sequence reads: CASSQGPRARNTEAFF. The CDR3 DNA follows: TGCGCCAGCAGCCAGGGCCCCAGGGCTCGGAACACTGAAGCTTTCTTT.

The gene calls are TRBV5-4 and TRBJ2-1; TRBD2 matches at 13 bases. The trim removed 4 bases at V and 7 bases at J, leaving 5 bases unmatched. CDR1 is SGHNT, CDR2 YYREEE, per germline (reference sequence). The CDR3 is 15 amino acids. The CDR3 loop is CASSARTSGGNEQFF. The CDR3 DNA reads as TGTGCCAGCAGCGCCAGGACTAGCGGGGGTAATGAGCAGTTCTTC.

V and J are TRBV30 and TRBJ1-3; D gene uncertain. Germline CDR1 GTSNPN, CDR2 SVGIG (reference sequence). V was cut by 4 bases and J by 3 bases, with 4 bases left in between. The CDR3 has 11 residues. The CDR3 reads CAWTSGNTIYF. The DNA of the CDR3 is TGTGCCTGGACGAGTGGAAACACCATATATTTT. The variable domain in full, with the rest retrieved from reference TRBV30 and TRBJ1-3, is SQTIHQWPATLVQPVGSPLSLECTVEGTSNPNLYWYRQAAGRGLQLLFYSVGIGQISSEVPQNLSASRPQDRQFILSSKKLLLSDSGFYLCAWTSGNTIYFGEGSWLTVV.

This chain links TRBV7-3 with TRBJ2-1; either TRBD1 or TRBD2 may fit D (5 bases each). The V gene lost 5 bases and the J gene lost 4 bases, with 15 bases spanning the gap. CDR3 length: 15 amino acids. The germline gives CDR1 SGHTA, CDR2 FQGTGA. CDR3 sequence: CASSPRWDGYNEQFF. DNA of the CDR3: TGTGCCAGCAGCCCGAGATGGGACGGGTACAATGAGCAGTTCTTC.

The chain employs TRBV28 and TRBJ1-2, with D maybe TRBD1 (5 bases). The germline V gene encodes CDR1 MDHEN and CDR2 SYDVKM. Trimming stripped 5 bases from V and 5 bases from J, with 15 bases between. CDR3 size: 14 residues. For the CDR3, the DNA is TGTGCCAGCAGTGGGACCGGTATATATTATGGCTACACCTTC. It codes for CASSGTGIYYGYTF.

This clone was detected only once. The chain combines TRBV28 with TRBJ1-1; possibly TRBD1 for D (6 bases). Trimming cost V 4 bases and J 0 bases, with 12 bases left between them. The CDR3 extends over 15 amino acids. Germline CDR1 MDHEN, CDR2 SYDVKM. The CDR3 region has the DNA TGTGCCAGCAGTTCTAGGACAGACATGAACACTGAAGCTTTCTTT. Encoded protein: CASSSRTDMNTEAFF.

The chain combines TRBV28 with TRBJ2-1; D call uncertain. The ends were cut back, 10 bases at V and 0 bases at J, with 13 bases in the middle. The CDR3 is made up of 14 amino acids. CDR1 and CDR2 (germline): MDHEN, SYDVKM. Here the CDR3 reads CATQIPSSYNEQFF. The CDR3 nucleotides read TGTGCCACCCAGATCCCGAGCTCCTACAATGAGCAGTTCTTC.

This clone occurred a few times. The chain combines TRBV2 with TRBJ2-7, with D possibly TRBD2 on 6 matching bases. There are 14 residues in the CDR3. V was pared by 3 bases and J by 0 bases, with 9 bases between. CDR1 and CDR2 from the germline V gene are SNHLY and FYNNEI. The DNA of the CDR3 is TGTGCCAGCAGTGAGGAGGGTTACTCCTACGAGCAGTACTTC. Amino acids: CASSEEGYSYEQYF.

This chain uses TRBV7-2 with TRBJ2-3; no firm D call. The germline gives CDR1 SGHTA, CDR2 FQGNSA. CDR3 length equals 14 residues. The V gene lost 2 bases and the J gene lost 2 bases, with 8 bases spanning the gap. The CDR3 sequence: CASSLRANTDTQYF. Written as DNA, the CDR3 is TGTGCCAGCAGCTTAAGGGCCAACACAGATACGCAGTATTTT.

The rearrangement uses TRBV5-4 and TRBJ2-2; tentatively, D is TRBD1 (5 bases). V gave up 5 bases and J gave up 3 bases, with 17 bases separating them. Germline assignment: CDR1 SGHNT and CDR2 YYREEE (reference sequence). CDR3 length: 16 amino acids. The CDR3 DNA is TGTGCCAGCAGTCGCCCTCCGTTAGGGGACACCGGGGAGCTGTTTTTT. It yields the protein CASSRPPLGDTGELFF.

This clone was recorded only once. This chain joins TRBV27 and TRBJ2-7, with TRBD1 matching 10 bases. Germline values: CDR1 MNHEY, CDR2 SMNVEV (reference sequence). Trimming removed 6 bases from V and 5 bases from J; junction bases left unmatched: 4. The CDR3 extends over 13 amino acids. In nucleotides, the CDR3 is TGTGCCAGCAGGGGACAGGGGACTCACGAGCAGTACTTC. Its translation: CASRGQGTHEQYF.

The chain has TRBV29-1 and TRBJ1-3, with 7 bases matching TRBD1. Germline CDR1 and CDR2: SQVTM and ANQGSEA. The CDR3 has 13 residues. V shed 7 bases and J 3 bases; nucleotides not matched to a gene: 6. The CDR3 DNA reads TGCAGCGCTGAGACAGGGAGTGGAAACACCATATATTTT. Translating gives CSAETGSGNTIYF.

The chain employs TRBV19 and TRBJ2-3; D is undetermined. Germline CDR1 is LNHDA and CDR2 is SQIVND (reference sequence). The V end was cut by 6 bases, the J end by 2 bases, with 9 bases between. The CDR3 is made up of 13 amino acids. The CDR3 loop reads CASRVRSTDTQYF. The CDR3 nucleotides read TGTGCCAGTAGGGTGAGGTCCACAGATACGCAGTATTTT.

This clone was picked up one time. The gene calls are TRBV7-2 and TRBJ2-5, with D perhaps matching TRBD1 or TRBD2 (5 bases each). The V and J ends lost 1 base and 7 bases respectively, with 16 bases between them. This CDR3 is 15 amino acids long. CDR1 SGHTA and CDR2 FQGNSA come from the germline V gene. The DNA for the CDR3 is TGTGCCAGCAGCTTAGAATCAGGGAGATATGGGACCCAGTACTTC. The encoded protein is CASSLESGRYGTQYF.

The chain recombines TRBV5-1 with TRBJ2-5; TRBD1 matches 10 bases. V lost 4 bases to trimming and J lost 1 base; unmatched junction nucleotides: 4. Germline CDR1 SGHRS, CDR2 YFSETQ. The CDR3 loop spans 15 amino acids. CDR3 residues: CASSADRGVQETQYF. CDR3 bases: TGCGCCAGCAGCGCGGACAGGGGGGTCCAAGAGACCCAGTACTTC.

CDR3 sequence reads: CATLDRLNTEAFF. The CDR3 DNA reads TGTGCCACCCTGGACAGGTTGAACACTGAAGCTTTCTTT. The chain employs TRBV28 and TRBJ1-1; 7 nucleotides align to TRBD1. The CDR3 has 13 amino acids. Germline values: CDR1 MDHEN, CDR2 SYDVKM. J was trimmed by 0 bases and V by 10 bases; bases with no gene match: 5.

The chain links TRBV14 to TRBJ2-3; no definite D call. CDR3 size: 16 residues. CDR1 is SGHDN and CDR2 is FVKESK in the germline V gene. Trimming left V 4 bases short and J 3 bases short, with 17 bases between. CDR3 loop: CASSPAGGFRTDTQYF. In DNA form, the CDR3 reads TGTGCCAGCAGCCCAGCAGGTGGCTTTCGAACAGATACGCAGTATTTT. Full variable domain (missing parts from reference TRBV14 and TRBJ2-3): EAGVTQFPSHSVIEKGQTVTLRCDPISGHDNLYWYRRVMGKEIKFLLHFVKESKQDESGMPNNRFLAERTGGTYSTLKVQPAELEDSGVYFCASSPAGGFRTDTQYFGPGTRLTVL.

This chain connects TRBV5-4 to TRBJ2-1; 10 bases are shared with TRBD2. V gave up 7 bases and J gave up 4 bases; unmatched junction bases: 8. The CDR3 runs to 15 residues. Germline loops: CDR1 SGHNT, CDR2 YYREEE (reference sequence). The CDR3, as DNA: TGTGCCAGCGCTTTAGCGGGAGGACTTTACAATGAGCAGTTCTTC. It translates to CASALAGGLYNEQFF.

This chain links TRBV30 with TRBJ1-1; D ambiguous. Trimming shortened V by 2 bases and J by 2 bases, and 15 bases separated the two germline ends. This CDR3 is built from 15 residues. Germline V lookup: CDR1 GTSNPN, CDR2 SVGIG (reference sequence). In DNA form, the CDR3 reads TGTGCCTGGAGTTCCCCGACACGGAGAAACACTGAAGCTTTCTTT. As protein: CAWSSPTRRNTEAFF. Using reference TRBV30 and TRBJ1-1 for the parts outside the CDR3, the full variable domain is SQTIHQWPATLVQPVGSPLSLECTVEGTSNPNLYWYRQAAGRGLQLLFYSVGIGQISSEVPQNLSASRPQDRQFILSSKKLLLSDSGFYLCAWSSPTRRNTEAFFGQGTRLTVV.

The chain has TRBV6-1 and TRBJ1-2, with D perhaps TRBD1 (5 bases). The CDR3 has 14 amino acids. The V end was cut by 4 bases, the J end by 4 bases, with 13 bases between. Germline V gene data show CDR1 as MNHNS and CDR2 as SASEGT. The CDR3 nucleotides read TGTGCCAGCAGTGGAGCCGGGACGCCCTATGGCTACACCTTC. Protein sequence: CASSGAGTPYGYTF.

This chain joins TRBV27 and TRBJ2-3, with D possibly being TRBD2 (5 bases). The germline gives CDR1 MNHEY, CDR2 SMNVEV (reference sequence). This CDR3 contains 13 residues. The V gene lost 2 bases and the J gene lost 6 bases, with 9 bases spanning the gap. The CDR3 nucleotides are TGTGCCAGCAGTTTAAATCGAGGGGATACGCAGTATTTT. Its protein product is CASSLNRGDTQYF.

The table lists this clone with a count of one. V usage is TRBV10-2 and J usage is TRBJ2-1; 7 positions match TRBD2. Germline-derived CDR1 and CDR2 are WSHSY and SAAADI. J gave up 3 bases and V 8 bases, and 4 bases lay outside the gene matches. CDR3 length equals 13 residues. CDR3 in DNA: TGCGCCAGCGCGAGGACTAGCTACAATGAGCAGTTCTTC. Translated, it gives CASARTSYNEQFF.

Only one count was recorded for this clone. The chain links TRBV28 to TRBJ2-7, with D possibly being TRBD1 or TRBD2 (6 bases each). Trimming stripped 7 bases from V and 1 base from J, with 20 bases between. The CDR3 runs 16 residues. Germline V CDR1 and CDR2: MDHEN, SYDVKM. The CDR3 loop reads CASKASRGGTSYEQYF. For the CDR3, the DNA is TGTGCCAGCAAAGCTAGCAGGGGAGGAACTTCCTACGAGCAGTACTTC.